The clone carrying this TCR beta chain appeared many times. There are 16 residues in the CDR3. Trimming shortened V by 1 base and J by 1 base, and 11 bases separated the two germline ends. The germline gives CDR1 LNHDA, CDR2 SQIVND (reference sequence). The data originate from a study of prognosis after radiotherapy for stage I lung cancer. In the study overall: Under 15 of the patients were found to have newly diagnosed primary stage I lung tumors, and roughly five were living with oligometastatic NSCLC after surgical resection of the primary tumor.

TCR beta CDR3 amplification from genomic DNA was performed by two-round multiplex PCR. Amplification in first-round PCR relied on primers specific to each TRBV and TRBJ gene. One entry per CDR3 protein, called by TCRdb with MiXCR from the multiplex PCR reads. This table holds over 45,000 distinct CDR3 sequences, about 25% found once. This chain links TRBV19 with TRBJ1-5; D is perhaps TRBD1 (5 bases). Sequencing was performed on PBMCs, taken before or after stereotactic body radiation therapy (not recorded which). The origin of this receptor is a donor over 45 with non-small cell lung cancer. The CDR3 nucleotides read TGTGCCAGTAGTATAGTGTGGGGGGACAGCAATCAGCCCCAGCATTTT. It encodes CASSIVWGDSNQPQHF.